One TCR beta chain is described in this entry. V was pared by 0 bases and J by 9 bases, with 9 bases between. The germline CDR1 and CDR2 sequences are LGHNA and YNFKEQ. CDR3 length: 13 residues. Data came from immunoSEQ multiplex PCR; TCRdb stores just in-frame clones and leaves some out. The sample lists around 43,000 clones, nearly 90% occurring once. This record belongs to a study of T cell changes during pregnancy in multiple sclerosis. The TCR originated in a female donor with multiple sclerosis, enrolled in a pregnancy study. This material consisted of CD4+ T cells from peripheral blood mononuclear cells, taken in the first trimester of pregnancy. This chain connects TRBV4-2 to TRBJ2-1, with D possibly TRBD2 on 6 matching bases. This CDR3 is CASSQERGGEQFF. The DNA for the CDR3 is TGTGCCAGCAGCCAAGAGAGGGGAGGTGAGCAGTTCTTC.